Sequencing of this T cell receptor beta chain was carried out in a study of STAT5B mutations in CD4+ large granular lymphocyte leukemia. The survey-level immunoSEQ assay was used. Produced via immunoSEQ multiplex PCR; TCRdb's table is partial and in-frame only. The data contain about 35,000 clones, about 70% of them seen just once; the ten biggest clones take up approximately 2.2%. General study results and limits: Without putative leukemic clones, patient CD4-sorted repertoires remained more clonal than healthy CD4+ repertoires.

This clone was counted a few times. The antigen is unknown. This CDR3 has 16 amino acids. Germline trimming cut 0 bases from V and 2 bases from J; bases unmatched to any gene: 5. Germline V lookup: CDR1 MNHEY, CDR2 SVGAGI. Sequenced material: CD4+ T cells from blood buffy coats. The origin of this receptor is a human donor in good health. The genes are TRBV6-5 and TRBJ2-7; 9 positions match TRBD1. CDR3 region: CASSYSTGGLPYEQYF. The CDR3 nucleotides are TGTGCCAGCAGTTACTCCACAGGGGGCTTGCCCTACGAGCAGTACTTC.